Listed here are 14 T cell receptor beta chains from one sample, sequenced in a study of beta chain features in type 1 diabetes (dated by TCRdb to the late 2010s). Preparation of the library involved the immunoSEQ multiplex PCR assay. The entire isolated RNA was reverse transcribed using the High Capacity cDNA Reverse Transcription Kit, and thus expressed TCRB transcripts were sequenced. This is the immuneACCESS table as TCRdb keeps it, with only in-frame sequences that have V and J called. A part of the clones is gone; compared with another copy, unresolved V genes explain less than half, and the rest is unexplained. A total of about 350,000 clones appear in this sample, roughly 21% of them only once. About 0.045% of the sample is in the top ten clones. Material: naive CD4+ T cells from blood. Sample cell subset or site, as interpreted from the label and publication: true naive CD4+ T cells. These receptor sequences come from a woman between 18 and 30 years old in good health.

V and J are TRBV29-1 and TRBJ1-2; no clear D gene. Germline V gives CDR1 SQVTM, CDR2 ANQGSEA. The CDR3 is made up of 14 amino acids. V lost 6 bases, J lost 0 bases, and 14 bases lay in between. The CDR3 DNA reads TGCAGCGTGAATACTCCGGTCGCTAACTATGGCTACACCTTC. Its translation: CSVNTPVANYGYTF.

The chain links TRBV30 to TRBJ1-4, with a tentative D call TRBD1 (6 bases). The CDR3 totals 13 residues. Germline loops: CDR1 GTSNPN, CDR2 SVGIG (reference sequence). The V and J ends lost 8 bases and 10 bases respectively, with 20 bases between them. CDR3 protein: CAHRAGVHGKLFF. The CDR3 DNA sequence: TGTGCCCACCGGGCAGGGGTTCACGGAAAACTGTTTTTT.

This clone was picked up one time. This chain's CDR3 is CASSGGPGGGRYF. In DNA, the CDR3 is TGTGCCAGCAGCGGGGGCCCGGGAGGGGGCCGGTACTTC. The chain carries TRBV5-4 and TRBJ2-5, with D tentatively TRBD2 (8 bases). This CDR3 is 13 amino acids long. V lost 4 bases and J 13 bases, leaving 20 bases between the germline ends. The V gene's germline CDR1 is SGHNT and CDR2 YYREEE (reference sequence).

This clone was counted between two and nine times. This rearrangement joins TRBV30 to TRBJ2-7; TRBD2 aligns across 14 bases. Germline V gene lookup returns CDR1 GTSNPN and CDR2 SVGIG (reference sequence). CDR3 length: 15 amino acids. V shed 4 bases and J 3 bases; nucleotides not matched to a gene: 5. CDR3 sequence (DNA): TGTGCCTGGAATCTAGGGACTAGCGGGAGCTACGAGCAGTACTTC. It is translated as CAWNLGTSGSYEQYF.

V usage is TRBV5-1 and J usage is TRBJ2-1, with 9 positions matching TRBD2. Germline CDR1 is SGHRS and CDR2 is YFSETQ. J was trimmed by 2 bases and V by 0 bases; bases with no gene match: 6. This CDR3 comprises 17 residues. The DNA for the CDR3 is TGCGCCAGCAGCTTGGGCGTAGCGGGAGAGGCCTACAATGAGCAGTTCTTC. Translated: CASSLGVAGEAYNEQFF.

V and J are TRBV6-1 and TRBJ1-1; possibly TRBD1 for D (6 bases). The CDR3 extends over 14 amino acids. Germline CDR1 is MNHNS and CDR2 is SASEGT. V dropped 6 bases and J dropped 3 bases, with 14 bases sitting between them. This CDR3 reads CASRYREADTEAFF. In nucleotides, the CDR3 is TGTGCCAGCAGATACAGGGAAGCGGACACTGAAGCTTTCTTT.

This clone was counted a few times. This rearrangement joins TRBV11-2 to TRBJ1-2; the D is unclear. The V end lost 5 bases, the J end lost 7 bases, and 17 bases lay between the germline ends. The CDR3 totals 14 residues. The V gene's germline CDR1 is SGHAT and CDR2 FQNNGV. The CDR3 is CASSRPTSPSGYTF. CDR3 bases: TGTGCCAGCAGCCGCCCTACCTCTCCTAGTGGCTACACCTTC.

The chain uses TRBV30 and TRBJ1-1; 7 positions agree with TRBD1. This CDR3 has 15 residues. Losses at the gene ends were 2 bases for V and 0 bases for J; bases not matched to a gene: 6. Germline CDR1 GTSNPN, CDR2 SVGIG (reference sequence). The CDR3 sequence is CAWSSTGTVNTEAFF. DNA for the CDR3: TGTGCCTGGAGTAGCACCGGGACAGTGAACACTGAAGCTTTCTTT.

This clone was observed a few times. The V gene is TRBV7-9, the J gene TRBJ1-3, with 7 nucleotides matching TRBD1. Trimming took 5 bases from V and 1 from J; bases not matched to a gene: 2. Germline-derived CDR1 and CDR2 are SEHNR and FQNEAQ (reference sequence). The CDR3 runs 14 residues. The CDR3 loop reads CASSRTGSGNTIYF. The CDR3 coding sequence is TGTGCCAGCAGCCGGACAGGTTCTGGAAACACCATATATTTT.

CDR3 in DNA: TGTGCCAGTAGTACAGAACTAACCGGGGAGCTGTTTTTT. Protein sequence: CASSTELTGELFF. The rearrangement uses TRBV19 and TRBJ2-2; no firm D call. Germline V gives CDR1 LNHDA, CDR2 SQIVND (reference sequence). Between the trimmed V and J ends, which lost 4 bases and 5 bases, there was a span of 8 bases. The CDR3 extends over 13 amino acids.

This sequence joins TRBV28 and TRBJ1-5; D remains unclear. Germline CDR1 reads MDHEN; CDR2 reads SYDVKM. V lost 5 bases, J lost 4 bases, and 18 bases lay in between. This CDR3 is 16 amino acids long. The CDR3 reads CASSPSGGAGNQPQHF. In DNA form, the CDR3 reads TGTGCCAGCAGTCCGTCAGGAGGCGCGGGGAATCAGCCCCAGCATTTT.

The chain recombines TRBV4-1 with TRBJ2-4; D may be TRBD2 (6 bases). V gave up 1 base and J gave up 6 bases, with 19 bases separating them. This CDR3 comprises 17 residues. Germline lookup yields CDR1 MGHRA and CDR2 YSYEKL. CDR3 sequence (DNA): TGCGCCAGCAGCCAAGGCCAGGCCCGCGGGATGGTAAACATTCAGTACTTC. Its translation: CASSQGQARGMVNIQYF.

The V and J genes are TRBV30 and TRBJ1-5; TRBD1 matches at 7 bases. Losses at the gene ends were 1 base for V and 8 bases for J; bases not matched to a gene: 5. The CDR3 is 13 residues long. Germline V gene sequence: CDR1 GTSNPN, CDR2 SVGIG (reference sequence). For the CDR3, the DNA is TGTGCCTGGAGTGGACAGGGTCGGGAGCCCCAGCATTTT. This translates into CAWSGQGREPQHF.

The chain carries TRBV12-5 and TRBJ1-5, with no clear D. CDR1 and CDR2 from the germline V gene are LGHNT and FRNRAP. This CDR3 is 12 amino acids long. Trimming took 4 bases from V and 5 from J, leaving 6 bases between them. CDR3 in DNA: TGTGCTAGTGGTTCCTCGTATCAGCCCCAGCATTTT. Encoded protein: CASGSSYQPQHF.